One and the same sample provided the 16 T cell receptor beta chains below, sequenced in a study of Ad26.COV2.S vaccination and SARS-CoV-2 variants. Some clones are missing from TCRdb's copy, which holds only in-frame ones; the method was immunoSEQ multiplex PCR. The sample lists about 400,000 clones; approximately 90% were seen once. Treatment defined: roughly 19 received Ad26.COV2.S at low or high dose, single or two shots; about 5 received placebo; per-sample allocation not given. The study sampled participants on day 63 after the first vaccine or placebo injection. Sequencing was performed on peripheral blood, taken in a trial of Ad26.COV2.S vaccine versus placebo. The receptors here all came from a person between 18 and 65 years old who received the Ad26.COV2.S COVID-19 vaccine or a placebo.

This chain uses TRBV5-1 with TRBJ2-6, with D uncertain. This CDR3 comprises 16 residues. V lost 0 bases, J lost 0 bases, and 7 bases lay in between. From germline, CDR1 is SGHRS and CDR2 YFSETQ. For the CDR3, the DNA is TGCGCCAGCAGCTTGGGCGGCGACTCTGGGGCCAACGTCCTGACTTTC. It is translated as CASSLGGDSGANVLTF.

V usage is TRBV6-5 and J usage is TRBJ2-2; 8 bases map to TRBD2. From germline, CDR1 is MNHEY and CDR2 SVGAGI. The CDR3 has 16 residues. V dropped 2 bases and J dropped 4; count of bases not matched to a gene: 6. CDR3 region: CASSYVSGRITGELFF. CDR3 nucleotide sequence: TGTGCCAGCAGTTACGTCAGCGGGAGAATCACCGGGGAGCTGTTTTTT.

The V and J genes are TRBV28 and TRBJ2-7, with a possible D match to TRBD1 (6 bases). Trimming left V 2 bases short and J 2 bases short, with 13 bases between. The CDR3 consists of 15 residues. Looked up from germline, CDR1 is MDHEN and CDR2 is SYDVKM. DNA of the CDR3: TGTGCCAGCAGTTTACCGTACAGGGACCCCTACGAGCAGTACTTC. Amino acids: CASSLPYRDPYEQYF.

This chain links TRBV6-5 with TRBJ1-2, with 7 nucleotides matching TRBD1. The CDR3 sequence is 14 residues long. The junction had 12 bases not matched to a gene; V was cut back by 6 bases and J by 8 bases. CDR1 MNHEY and CDR2 SVGAGI come from the germline V gene. The CDR3, as DNA: TGTGCCAGCAGGGAGATGGTGACAGGGTTCGGCTACACCTTC. Amino acids: CASREMVTGFGYTF.

Concerning this clone: Other DNA sequences in the same sample also yield this CDR3. The rearrangement links TRBV5-1 to TRBJ1-2; 7 nucleotides match TRBD1. The CDR3 is 13 residues long. Germline trimming cut 4 bases from V and 3 bases from J; bases unmatched to any gene: 3. In germline, CDR1 is SGHRS, CDR2 YFSETQ. CDR3 sequence (DNA): TGCGCCAGCAGCCTCGACAGGGACTATGGCTACACCTTC. This translates into CASSLDRDYGYTF.

J is TRBJ2-7 and V is TRBV6-2 or TRBV6-3, with D unresolved. CDR3 size: 13 residues. Germline assignment: CDR1 MNHEY and CDR2 SVGEGT. Trimming left V 2 bases short and J 4 bases short, with 9 bases between. Here the CDR3 reads CASSYEVLYEQYF. The CDR3 region has the DNA TGTGCCAGCAGTTACGAGGTACTATACGAGCAGTACTTC.

The J gene is TRBJ2-7, the V gene TRBV30, with D perhaps matching TRBD1 (5 bases). CDR3 size: 11 residues. The germline V gene encodes CDR1 GTSNPN and CDR2 SVGIG (reference sequence). Trimming stripped 3 bases from V and 4 bases from J, with 7 bases between. The CDR3 sequence: CAWRGDYEQYF. In DNA, the CDR3 is TGTGCCTGGAGAGGGGATTACGAGCAGTACTTC.

The V and J genes are TRBV28 and TRBJ1-5, with D tentatively TRBD1 (6 bases). Trimming pared 8 bases from V and 0 bases from J, leaving 14 bases between. CDR1 is MDHEN and CDR2 is SYDVKM in the germline V gene. This CDR3 comprises 15 residues. The CDR3 DNA reads as TGTGCCAGCCGCCTTCTCAGGGGTAGCAATCAGCCCCAGCATTTT. This codes for CASRLLRGSNQPQHF.

The chain carries TRBV6-5 and TRBJ1-4; 7 nucleotides agree with TRBD1. The germline CDR1 and CDR2 sequences are MNHEY and SVGAGI. This CDR3 spans 15 amino acids. With V trimmed by 4 bases and J by 7 bases, 9 bases remained unmatched. The CDR3 nucleotides read TGTGCCAGCAGTTCGTCGACAGGGCAGAGTGAAAAACTGTTTTTT. Translating it yields CASSSSTGQSEKLFF.

This clone was detected only a few times. This chain joins TRBV20-1 and TRBJ2-1; D may be TRBD2 (6 bases). The CDR3 sequence is 11 residues long. V was trimmed by 3 bases and J by 13 bases, leaving 13 bases between them. Germline V lookup: CDR1 DFQATT, CDR2 SNEGSKA (reference sequence). The CDR3 is CSASTLRDQFF. CDR3 sequence (DNA): TGCAGTGCTAGCACGCTGCGGGACCAGTTCTTC.

This chain joins TRBV11-2 and TRBJ2-5; TRBD1 aligns across 10 bases. V dropped 4 bases and J dropped 4; count of bases not matched to a gene: 6. The germline V gene encodes CDR1 SGHAT and CDR2 FQNNGV. The CDR3 runs to 15 residues. Here the CDR3 DNA reads TGTGCCAGCAGCTCAGGGACAGGGGTTGTAGAGACCCAGTACTTC. Its translation: CASSSGTGVVETQYF.

Regarding this clone: The sample holds other DNA sequences that translate to the same CDR3. The rearrangement joins TRBV5-1 to TRBJ1-5; D uncertain. CDR1 is SGHRS and CDR2 is YFSETQ in the germline V gene. V was cut by 0 bases and J by 1 base, with 8 bases left in between. The CDR3 covers 15 residues. The CDR3 spells CASSLGDSSNQPQHF. The CDR3 bases are TGCGCCAGCAGCTTGGGCGATTCGAGCAATCAGCCCCAGCATTTT. Filled out from reference TRBV5-1 and TRBJ1-5, the complete variable domain reads KAGVTQTPRYLIKTRGQQVTLSCSPISGHRSVSWYQQTPGQGLQFLFEYFSETQRNKGNFPGRFSGRQFSNSRSEMNVSTLELGDSALYLCASSLGDSSNQPQHFGDGTRLSIL.

The chain combines TRBV2 with TRBJ1-2; possible D gene TRBD1, 6 bases. CDR3 length equals 16 residues. Trimming stripped 4 bases from V and 1 base from J, with 16 bases between. Germline V gene sequence: CDR1 SNHLY, CDR2 FYNNEI. As DNA, the CDR3 is TGTGCCAGCAGTGGTTCGTCAGGGGTAGTTAACTATGGCTACACCTTC. It translates to CASSGSSGVVNYGYTF.

CDR3 sequence reads: CASSQYGETQYF. The CDR3 nucleotides are TGTGCCAGCAGCCAATACGGAGAGACCCAGTACTTC. This chain uses TRBV3-1 (or the pseudogene TRBV3-2) with TRBJ2-5, with D hard to call. Per the germline V gene, CDR1 is LGHDT and CDR2 is YNNKEL (reference sequence). CDR3 length equals 12 residues. V was trimmed by 2 bases and J by 4 bases, leaving 5 bases between them.

This chain uses TRBV6-1 with TRBJ2-7; D uncertain. CDR1 and CDR2 from the germline V gene are MNHNS and SASEGT. Trimming shortened V by 0 bases and J by 6 bases, and 9 bases separated the two germline ends. The CDR3 length is 13 residues. The CDR3 sequence: CASSEAPGFEQYF. The DNA of the CDR3 is TGTGCCAGCAGTGAAGCGCCCGGGTTCGAGCAGTACTTC.

V gene TRBV30 combines with J gene TRBJ2-3; possibly TRBD2 for D (6 bases). Germline assignment: CDR1 GTSNPN and CDR2 SVGIG (reference sequence). The CDR3 contains 15 residues. Trimming pared 0 bases from V and 2 bases from J, leaving 12 bases between. The CDR3: CAWSVSRGFTDTQYF. DNA of the CDR3: TGTGCCTGGAGTGTATCCCGGGGGTTCACAGATACGCAGTATTTT.